The clone carrying this T cell receptor (beta chain) has just a few counts. As yet, its antigen is unknown. V shed 4 bases and J shed 5 bases, with 11 bases lying between them. In germline, CDR1 is LNHNV, CDR2 YYDKDF (reference sequence). CDR3 size: 14 residues. This PCR relied on a set of 60 Vbeta primers and 13 Jbeta primers. Repertoires were generated with immunoSEQ multiplex PCR, while TCRdb's copy carries only in-frame clones and drops some. The sample lists about 120,000 clones, about 80% seen once, with under 1.2% in the top ten. This donor has no recorded CMV serostatus. This sample stems from a study of cytomegalovirus exposure and HLA in healthy donors. Regarding the study as a whole: According to reports, the classifier identified cytomegalovirus status with high specificity and sensitivity.

The rearrangement joins TRBV15 to TRBJ2-2, with no clear D. The sequenced sample consisted of PBMCs. This clonotype originated in a human donor in good health. CDR3 nucleotide sequence: TGTGCCACCAGCATGCAGGTTCAAACCGGGGAGCTGTTTTTT. Amino acids: CATSMQVQTGELFF.